There are a few counts of the clone carrying this T cell receptor beta chain. Its cognate antigen is unknown. Germline CDR1 is SGHAT and CDR2 is FQNNGV. The CDR3 contains 19 residues. J gave up 1 base and V 5 bases, and 16 bases lay outside the gene matches. These data are taken from a study of response to subunit inactivated influenza vaccine. The study, taken as a whole, reports: Only a handful of new T cells, the authors suggested, are recruited with each seasonal influenza vaccination.

TCRdb independently ran MiXCR on the RT-PCR reads; one entry per CDR3 protein. The repertoire holds 590,000 or so distinct CDR3 sequences, with about 15% as singletons. This clonotype was obtained from a man aged 50-60 years who received an inactivated influenza vaccine. The specimen comprised PBMCs from blood, sampled around 14 days before vaccination. This chain uses TRBV11-2 with TRBJ2-2; 7 nucleotides line up with TRBD2. This CDR3 reads CASSLSWASGNMNTGELFF. CDR3 nucleotide sequence: TGTGCCAGCAGCCTGAGCTGGGCTAGCGGAAATATGAACACCGGGGAGCTGTTTTTT.